This T cell receptor delta chain was sequenced during a study of gamma-delta chains in newborns, infants, children. About the study: Polyclonal expansion of innate γδ T cells after birth follows microbial exposure.

This CDR3 region has 17 residues. This clone has just a few counts. TCRdb called clones from the reads again using CATT. The data show a few thousand delta-chain clones, roughly a tenth seen once. J gene TRDJ3 was identified, but the V gene was not called; TRDD3, as called in the table, went unchecked against the DNA. This TCR came from a child who was a newborn, infant or young child, either healthy, febrile or measles-vaccinated (not recorded which). Sequenced material: blood. The DNA of the CDR3 is TGTGCCACCGCGGGGATCCGCGTTCCCTGGGCCACCCGACAGATGTTTTTC. Protein: CATAGIRVPWATRQMFF.